The 28 T cell receptor beta chains below all came from one sample that was sequenced in a study of T cell responses to AZD1222 COVID-19 vaccine. Repertoires were generated with immunoSEQ multiplex PCR, while TCRdb's copy carries only in-frame clones and drops some. This sample yields 120,000 or so clones, of which 85% to 90% are seen a single time; approximately 28% belongs to the top ten. The specimen was peripheral blood, collected on day 0 of AZD1222 vaccination. The receptors here all came from an adult in good health.

The chain carries TRBV7-2 and TRBJ1-1; D is unresolved. The V gene lost 2 bases and the J gene lost 1 base, with 11 bases spanning the gap. This CDR3 comprises 15 residues. Germline V gives CDR1 SGHTA, CDR2 FQGNSA. Here the CDR3 reads CASSLSAGQNTEAFF. CDR3 coding DNA: TGTGCCAGCAGCTTATCTGCAGGTCAGAACACTGAAGCTTTCTTT.

The chain joins TRBV10-3 to TRBJ1-5; the D gene is possibly TRBD1 (5 bases). V lost 6 bases and J lost 0, with 15 bases in between. CDR1 and CDR2 from the germline V gene are ENHRY and SYGVKD. The CDR3 runs to 16 residues. CDR3 DNA: TGTGCCATCAGCCCCGACAGCTACCATAGCAATCAGCCCCAGCATTTT. Translating gives CAISPDSYHSNQPQHF.

V is TRBV19 and J is TRBJ2-2, with TRBD1 matching over 9 bases. Germline assignment: CDR1 LNHDA and CDR2 SQIVND (reference sequence). J was trimmed by 1 base and V by 4 bases; bases with no gene match: 1. The CDR3 has 15 amino acids. CDR3 nucleotides: TGTGCCAGTAGTACGGGACAGGGGAACACCGGGGAGCTGTTTTTT. Protein product: CASSTGQGNTGELFF.

This chain connects TRBV7-2 to TRBJ2-1; TRBD2 matches 12 bases. The V gene end was trimmed by 5 bases and the J gene end by 5 bases; junction bases not matched to a gene: 4. The germline V gene has CDR1 SGHTA and CDR2 FQGNSA. The CDR3 is 15 residues long. This chain's CDR3 is CASSTLAGGHNEQFF. The CDR3, as DNA: TGTGCCAGCAGCACACTAGCGGGAGGACACAATGAGCAGTTCTTC.

V and J are TRBV5-6 and TRBJ1-5; possible D gene TRBD1, 5 bases. V was pared by 0 bases and J by 4 bases, with 14 bases between. There are 16 residues in the CDR3. In germline, CDR1 is SGHDT, CDR2 YYEEEE. The DNA for the CDR3 is TGTGCCAGCAGCTTGGCCTCGGGCGACAGTAATCAGCCCCAGCATTTT. It encodes CASSLASGDSNQPQHF.

This chain links TRBV28 with TRBJ2-3; possibly TRBD1 for D (5 bases). There are 13 residues in the CDR3. V dropped 6 bases and J dropped 5 bases, with 12 bases sitting between them. Germline V gene lookup returns CDR1 MDHEN and CDR2 SYDVKM. CDR3 nucleotide sequence: TGTGCCAGCAGCGCAGGGCAGGGAGATACGCAGTATTTT. Amino acids: CASSAGQGDTQYF.

The rearrangement joins TRBV14 to TRBJ1-2; D unclear. This CDR3 spans 13 amino acids. The V and J ends lost 4 bases and 3 bases respectively, with 9 bases between them. Germline CDR1 SGHDN, CDR2 FVKESK. CDR3 bases: TGTGCCAGCAGCCCGAGTGAATACTATGGCTACACCTTC. The encoded protein is CASSPSEYYGYTF.

This clone came up a few times. The chain employs TRBV18 and TRBJ1-1; D is possibly TRBD1 (5 bases). This CDR3 contains 15 residues. V lost 6 bases and J lost 3, with 17 bases in between. The V gene's germline CDR1 is KGHSH and CDR2 LQKENI. Here the CDR3 DNA reads TGTGCCAGCTCGGTGATTGGGACTGAGGACACTGAAGCTTTCTTT. Amino acid sequence: CASSVIGTEDTEAFF.

The chain joins TRBV7-2 to TRBJ2-7; TRBD2 is a possible D gene (5 bases). Trimming took 5 bases from V and 2 from J, leaving 13 bases between them. This CDR3 has 14 amino acids. Looked up from germline, CDR1 is SGHTA and CDR2 is FQGNSA. In nucleotides, the CDR3 is TGTGCCAGCAGCGGAGGAATTACAGCCTACGAGCAGTACTTC. Its translation is CASSGGITAYEQYF.

The chain combines TRBV10-3 with TRBJ1-6, with TRBD1 matching 9 bases. The junction had 6 bases not matched to a gene; V was cut back by 11 bases and J by 7 bases. From germline, CDR1 is ENHRY and CDR2 SYGVKD. This CDR3 comprises 13 residues. CDR3 sequence: CAARTGENSPLHF. The CDR3 DNA reads as TGTGCCGCCCGGACAGGGGAAAATTCACCCCTCCACTTT.

The CDR3 here is CASSQVTSGGAYEQYF. As DNA, the CDR3 is TGTGCCAGCAGCCAAGTGACTAGCGGGGGGGCCTACGAGCAGTACTTC. The chain links TRBV4-2 to TRBJ2-7; 14 bases align to TRBD2. The CDR3 has 16 residues. The V gene's germline CDR1 is LGHNA and CDR2 YNFKEQ. The V and J ends lost 1 base and 2 bases, in that order; junction bases with no gene match: 1.

The rearrangement uses TRBV2 and TRBJ2-5, with 9 bases fitting TRBD1. The CDR3 sequence is 14 residues long. J was trimmed by 5 bases and V by 5 bases; bases with no gene match: 6. The germline V gene encodes CDR1 SNHLY and CDR2 FYNNEI. CDR3 sequence reads: CASSKGTGSETQYF. DNA for the CDR3: TGTGCCAGCAGTAAGGGGACAGGGAGTGAGACCCAGTACTTC.

The chain combines TRBV3-1 (or the pseudogene TRBV3-2) with TRBJ2-4; D ambiguous. V gave up 2 bases and J gave up 6 bases, with 8 bases separating them. Germline V gives CDR1 LGHDT, CDR2 YNNKEL (reference sequence). This CDR3 comprises 13 residues. The CDR3 region is CASSQPVRNIQYF. The DNA of the CDR3 is TGTGCCAGCAGCCAACCGGTGAGAAACATTCAGTACTTC.

The chain employs TRBV6-5 and TRBJ1-5; D call uncertain. V shed 6 bases and J shed 0 bases, with 12 bases lying between them. CDR1 and CDR2 (germline): MNHEY, SVGAGI. The CDR3 is 15 amino acids. DNA of the CDR3: TGTGCCAGCAGCGGAGACATAAATAGCAATCAGCCCCAGCATTTT. Translation gives CASSGDINSNQPQHF.

This chain links TRBV7-2 with TRBJ1-2; 8 bases align to TRBD1. This CDR3 has 16 amino acids. The V segment lost 1 base and the J segment 8 bases; nucleotides outside the gene matches: 12. In germline, CDR1 is SGHTA, CDR2 FQGNSA. The CDR3 region is CASSLVVMQGAGGYTF. The CDR3, as DNA: TGTGCCAGCAGCTTAGTAGTGATGCAGGGGGCAGGGGGCTACACCTTC. Looking up the rest from reference TRBV7-2 and TRBJ1-2 gives the full variable domain: GAGVSQSPSNKVTEKGKDVELRCDPISGHTALYWYRQSLGQGLEFLIYFQGNSAPDKSGLPSDRFSAERTGGSVSTLTIQRTQQEDSAVYLCASSLVVMQGAGGYTFGSGTRLTVV.

The rearrangement links TRBV3-1 (or the pseudogene TRBV3-2) to TRBJ1-6; the D gene is possibly TRBD1 (6 bases). Germline-derived CDR1 and CDR2 are LGHDT and YNNKEL (reference sequence). CDR3 length: 20 amino acids. Trimming removed 2 bases from V and 2 bases from J, with 22 bases in between. In DNA, the CDR3 is TGTGCCAGCAGCCAATCGGTCGGTCAGGGGAATAGGCCCTATAATTCACCCCTCCACTTT. Its protein is CASSQSVGQGNRPYNSPLHF.

The rearrangement links TRBV6-1 to TRBJ2-7, with a tentative D call TRBD1 (6 bases). Germline assignment: CDR1 MNHNS and CDR2 SASEGT. Trimming took off 1 base at V and 6 bases at J, with 13 bases between the two ends. The CDR3 is 14 amino acids. The CDR3 nucleotides are TGTGCCAGCAGTGAAGGTGGGACATCTGGCGAGCAGTACTTC. Its translation: CASSEGGTSGEQYF.

The genes are TRBV7-9 and TRBJ2-7; 8 bases are shared with TRBD1. V gave up 4 bases and J gave up 3 bases; unmatched junction bases: 14. CDR1 and CDR2 (germline): SEHNR, FQNEAQ (reference sequence). There are 17 residues in the CDR3. In nucleotides, the CDR3 is TGTGCCAGCAGCTCGACAGGGGCTCGTTTTGGGGTCTACGAGCAGTACTTC. Translated: CASSSTGARFGVYEQYF.

The rearrangement links TRBV7-8 to TRBJ2-7; D is undetermined. Trimming pared 0 bases from V and 3 bases from J, leaving 12 bases between. CDR1 is SGHVS, CDR2 FQNEAQ, per germline. The CDR3 totals 15 residues. The CDR3 reads CASSLADGFSYEQYF. In nucleotides, the CDR3 is TGTGCCAGCAGCTTAGCGGACGGGTTTAGCTACGAGCAGTACTTC.

The V and J genes are TRBV18 and TRBJ2-6; D not resolved. The CDR3 covers 17 residues. CDR1 and CDR2 (germline): KGHSH, LQKENI. The V and J ends lost 0 bases and 3 bases respectively, with 12 bases between them. Here the CDR3 reads CASSPPAGSDGANVLTF. In DNA, the CDR3 is TGTGCCAGCTCACCACCGGCCGGATCGGATGGGGCCAACGTCCTGACTTTC. The variable domain in full, completed from reference TRBV18 and TRBJ2-6, reads NAGVMQNPRHLVRRRGQEARLRCSPMKGHSHVYWYRQLPEEGLKFMVYLQKENIIDESGMPKERFSAEFPKEGPSILRIQQVVRGDSAAYFCASSPPAGSDGANVLTFGAGSRLTVL.

The chain carries TRBV10-3 and TRBJ1-4; the match to TRBD1 covers 9 bases. CDR1 ENHRY and CDR2 SYGVKD come from the germline V gene. J gave up 9 bases and V 5 bases, and 13 bases lay outside the gene matches. The CDR3 loop spans 16 amino acids. The CDR3 DNA sequence: TGTGCCATCAGTCCGTCTCGGGACAGGGCGTTGCAAAAACTGTTTTTT. Translated, it gives CAISPSRDRALQKLFF.

This sequence joins TRBV6-5 and TRBJ1-4, with D hard to call. The CDR3 extends over 14 amino acids. Trimming removed 6 bases at V and 8 bases at J, with 16 bases between. Germline values: CDR1 MNHEY, CDR2 SVGAGI. CDR3 loop: CASSLGGRVEKLFF. In nucleotides, the CDR3 is TGTGCCAGCAGCCTGGGCGGAAGGGTGGAAAAACTGTTTTTT.

V and J are TRBV7-8 and TRBJ1-4; D uncertain. Trimming pared 1 base from V and 6 bases from J, leaving 6 bases between. The CDR3 contains 13 residues. The germline gives CDR1 SGHVS, CDR2 FQNEAQ. The CDR3 reads CASSLGGHEKLFF. CDR3 in DNA: TGTGCCAGCAGCTTAGGGGGTCATGAAAAACTGTTTTTT.

V and J are TRBV2 and TRBJ1-2, with 9 bases aligning to TRBD1. V was pared by 1 base and J by 6 bases, with 3 bases of the junction left unmatched. Germline values: CDR1 SNHLY, CDR2 FYNNEI. The CDR3 totals 14 residues. The CDR3 DNA is TGTGCCAGCAGTGAAGGGACAGGGGTAAATGGCTACACCTTC. Translation gives CASSEGTGVNGYTF. Together with reference TRBV2 and TRBJ1-2, the CDR3 gives the full variable domain: EPEVTQTPSHQVTQMGQEVILRCVPISNHLYFYWYRQILGQKVEFLVSFYNNEISEKSEIFDDQFSVERPDGSNFTLKIRSTKLEDSAMYFCASSEGTGVNGYTFGSGTRLTVV.

The chain links TRBV27 to TRBJ2-1; 9 bases map to TRBD2. Germline V lookup: CDR1 MNHEY, CDR2 SMNVEV (reference sequence). Unmatched junction bases numbered 7, after V lost 3 bases and J lost 7 bases. The CDR3 spans 15 residues. The CDR3 nucleotides are TGTGCCAGCAGTTTGGAGCGGGGGGCGATTAATGAGCAGTTCTTC. Protein: CASSLERGAINEQFF.

V and J are TRBV6-5 and TRBJ1-6; TRBD1 might be the D (6 bases). Trimming cost V 6 bases and J 6 bases, with 9 bases left between them. The CDR3 loop spans 13 amino acids. CDR1 MNHEY and CDR2 SVGAGI come from the germline V gene. The CDR3 DNA is TGTGCCAGCAGAGACAGGACTAATTCACCCCTCCACTTT. Translated, it gives CASRDRTNSPLHF.

The chain has TRBV18 and TRBJ2-1; 9 bases are a match to TRBD1. V shed 3 bases, J shed 9 bases, and the junction held 12 bases outside the gene matches. CDR3 length equals 16 residues. Looked up from germline, CDR1 is KGHSH and CDR2 is LQKENI. The CDR3, as DNA: TGTGCCAGCTCACCGAACACCGGGACAGGGTCGGGTGAGCAGTTCTTC. Its protein product is CASSPNTGTGSGEQFF.

This sequence joins TRBV21-1 and TRBJ1-5. TRBV21-1 is marked as a pseudogene. The CDR3 sequence is 17 residues long. The CDR3 loop is CASSKPLWEGSNQPQHF. CDR3 in DNA: TGTGCCAGCAGCAAACCCTTGTGGGAGGGTAGCAATCAGCCCCAGCATTTT.